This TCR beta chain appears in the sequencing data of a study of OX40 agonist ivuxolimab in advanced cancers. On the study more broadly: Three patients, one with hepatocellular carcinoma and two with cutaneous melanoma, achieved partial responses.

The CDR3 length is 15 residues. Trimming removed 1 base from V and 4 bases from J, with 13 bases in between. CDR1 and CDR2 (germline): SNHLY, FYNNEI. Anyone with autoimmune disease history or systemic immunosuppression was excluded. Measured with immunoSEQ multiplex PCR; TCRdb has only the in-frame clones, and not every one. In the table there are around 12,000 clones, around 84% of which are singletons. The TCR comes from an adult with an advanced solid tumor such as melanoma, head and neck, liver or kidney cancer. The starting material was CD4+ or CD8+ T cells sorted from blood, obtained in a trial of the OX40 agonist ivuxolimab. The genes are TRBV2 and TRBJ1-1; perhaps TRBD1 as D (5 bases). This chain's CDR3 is CASSEDWGRPTEAFF. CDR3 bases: TGTGCCAGCAGTGAAGATTGGGGGAGGCCCACTGAAGCTTTCTTT.